These T cell receptor beta chains were read from a single sample in a study of cytotoxic CD8 clonotypes in ibrutinib-treated CLL. Some clones are missing from TCRdb's copy, which holds only in-frame ones; the method was immunoSEQ multiplex PCR. The sample lists some 27,000 clones, roughly 50% occurring once. Sequences were derived from PBMCs, sampled before ibrutinib treatment. These receptors were taken from a human donor with chronic lymphocytic leukemia. Each CDR3 is given with its conserved first and last residue. D genes are given only for firm matches. A row's size may be missing; if present it is once, few, many or a size class.

>TRBJ1-2|NA|TRBV5-1|few
CASSYRTDGYGYTF
TGCGCCAGCAGCTACCGCACAGATGGCTATGGCTACACCTTC
>TRBJ1-3|TRBD1|TRBV6-6|medium-sized
CASRVTGGIAGNTIYF
TGTGCCAGCAGAGTCACAGGGGGCATAGCTGGAAACACCATATATTTT
>TRBJ2-7|TRBD2|TRBV6-6|few
CASSQVGASGTHEQYF
TGTGCCAGCAGTCAGGTGGGGGCTAGCGGGACCCACGAGCAGTACTTC
>TRBJ2-3|TRBD2|TRBV27|NA
CASSLAGATDTQYF
TGTGCCAGCAGTTTGGCGGGAGCCACAGATACGCAGTATTTT
>TRBJ2-7|NA|TRBV6-5|once
CASSYSMGLRIYEQYF
TGTGCCAGCAGTTACTCGATGGGCTTACGGATATACGAGCAGTACTTC
>TRBJ2-5|TRBD1|TRBV6-1|NA
CASSRDRASRETQYF
TGTGCCAGCAGTCGTGACAGGGCTTCCCGAGAGACCCAGTACTTC
>TRBJ2-2|NA|TRBV28|NA
CASSLFGTTNTGELFF
TGTGCCAGCAGTTTATTTGGGACAACGAACACCGGGGAGCTGTTTTTT
>TRBJ2-2|NA|TRBV11-2|NA
CASSLTANTGELFF
TGTGCCAGCAGCCTGACCGCGAACACCGGGGAGCTGTTTTTT
>TRBJ2-2|TRBD1|TRBV10-3|NA
CAISGWTGGSANTGELFF
TGTGCCATCAGTGGATGGACAGGGGGCAGCGCGAACACCGGGGAGCTGTTTTTT
>TRBJ2-1|TRBD2|TRBV4-2|few
CASSQAGGIREQFF
TGTGCCAGCAGCCAAGCGGGAGGGATTCGGGAGCAGTTCTTC
>TRBJ2-3|NA|TRBV9|few
CASSPWGASAYSLVTDTQYF
TGTGCCAGCAGCCCATGGGGGGCTAGCGCTTATTCACTAGTCACAGATACGCAGTATTTT
>TRBJ1-4|NA|TRBV6-9|NA
CASSYNRGTNEKLFF
TGTGCCAGCAGTTATAATAGGGGGACTAATGAAAAACTGTTTTTT
>TRBJ2-7|NA|TRBV28|once
CASSSHRAADTYEQYF
TGTGCCAGCAGTTCCCATCGGGCAGCTGATACCTACGAGCAGTACTTC
>TRBJ2-7|NA|TRBV7-2|NA
CASSFGAPTDYYEQYF
TGTGCCAGCAGCTTCGGGGCCCCGACAGACTACTACGAGCAGTACTTC
>TRBJ2-1|TRBD2|TRBV2|few
CATSRLAGGGEQFF
TGTGCCACCTCTAGACTAGCGGGAGGGGGTGAGCAGTTCTTC